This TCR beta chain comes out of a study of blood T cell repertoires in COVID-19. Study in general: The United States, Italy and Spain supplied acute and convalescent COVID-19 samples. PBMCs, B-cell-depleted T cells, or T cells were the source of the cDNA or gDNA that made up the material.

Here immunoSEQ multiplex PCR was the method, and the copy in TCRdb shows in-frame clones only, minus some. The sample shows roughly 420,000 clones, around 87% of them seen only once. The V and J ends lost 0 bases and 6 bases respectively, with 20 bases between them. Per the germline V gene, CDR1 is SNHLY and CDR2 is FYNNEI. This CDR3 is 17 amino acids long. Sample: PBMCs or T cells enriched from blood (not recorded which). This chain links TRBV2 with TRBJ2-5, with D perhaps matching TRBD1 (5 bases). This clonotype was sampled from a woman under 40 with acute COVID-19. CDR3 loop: CASSEALRQRGMKTQYF. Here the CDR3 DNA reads TGTGCCAGCAGTGAAGCGCTCCGGCAAAGGGGTATGAAGACCCAGTACTTC.